This T cell receptor beta chain was recovered during a study of monozygotic twins with inflammatory bowel disease. Study-wide results and caveats: Immunosuppressive treatments differing between patients may have added repertoire variability. Reduced clonotype sharing with other individuals was observed in IBD patients relative to healthy twins, especially with disease activity.

No DNA is given; TCRdb re-called the 5' RACE reads and lists each CDR3 protein once. The record lists fewer than 550,000 distinct CDR3 sequences, of which the ten most abundant hold under 3%. A remark on this clonotype: Antigen: not known.

The CDR3 totals 14 residues. The germline V gene has CDR1 LNHNV and CDR2 YYDKDF (reference sequence). J is TRBJ1-1 and V is TRBV15; the TCRdb call, TRBD1, lacks DNA for checking. Specimen: blood. The TCR sequence derives from a human donor with ulcerative colitis or Crohn's disease, or a healthy co-twin of an affected twin (not recorded which). The CDR3 loop reads CATRTQGANTEAFF.